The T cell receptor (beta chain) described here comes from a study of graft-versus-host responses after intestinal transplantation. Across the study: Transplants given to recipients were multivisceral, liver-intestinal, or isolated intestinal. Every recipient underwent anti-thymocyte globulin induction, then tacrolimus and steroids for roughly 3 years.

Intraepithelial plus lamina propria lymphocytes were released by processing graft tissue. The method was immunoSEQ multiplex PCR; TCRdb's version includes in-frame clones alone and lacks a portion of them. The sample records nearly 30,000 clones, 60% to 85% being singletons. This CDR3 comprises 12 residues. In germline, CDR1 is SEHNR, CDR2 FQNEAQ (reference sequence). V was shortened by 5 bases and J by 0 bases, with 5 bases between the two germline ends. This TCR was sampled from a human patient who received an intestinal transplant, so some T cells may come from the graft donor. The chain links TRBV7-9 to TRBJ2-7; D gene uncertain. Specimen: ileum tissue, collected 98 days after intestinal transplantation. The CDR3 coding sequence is TGTGCCAGCAGCGATCGCTCCTACGAGCAGTACTTC. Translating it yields CASSDRSYEQYF.